The 22 T cell receptor beta chains given below trace back to one sample, sequenced in a study of T cell repertoires in cytomegalovirus infection. TCRdb re-analysed the reads in MiXCR, keeping a single row per CDR3 protein. The sample carries some 800,000 distinct CDR3 sequences, approximately 32% recorded once. For these receptors, no antigen is known. Sequenced material: cultured CD8+ T cells from PBMCs, taken from culture after CMV antigen stimulation. These receptors originate from a human donor in good health (CMV status not recorded). Some clones in this sample may be carry-over from other donors' samples.

The V call is TRBV23-1, the J call TRBJ2-1; 7 bases map to TRBD2. TRBV23-1 is treated as an ORF (open reading frame) with a function not yet certain. The CDR3 has 15 amino acids. Trimming at V came to 3 bases and at J to 8 bases, leaving 10 bases not matched to a gene. In DNA, the CDR3 is TGCGCCAGCAGTCACGGGGGGTCGGTTTCTTATGAGCAGTTCTTC. Residues: CASSHGGSVSYEQFF.

The rearrangement uses TRBV4-1 and TRBJ1-5, with no clear D. The CDR3 is made up of 13 amino acids. Germline V gene lookup returns CDR1 MGHRA and CDR2 YSYEKL. V lost 1 base and J 4 bases, leaving 5 bases between the germline ends. This CDR3 reads CASSQGPNQPQHF. The CDR3 nucleotides are TGCGCCAGCAGCCAAGGCCCAAATCAGCCCCAGCATTTT.

The chain links TRBV19 to TRBJ2-7; the D call may be TRBD1 or TRBD2 (5 bases each). V was pared by 1 base and J by 7 bases, with 8 bases between. Germline V gene sequence: CDR1 LNHDA, CDR2 SQIVND (reference sequence). The CDR3 has 12 amino acids. DNA of the CDR3: TGTGCCAGTAGTATAGGAGGGGATGAGCAGTACTTC. As protein: CASSIGGDEQYF. Drawing the rest from reference TRBV19 and TRBJ2-7, the complete variable domain is DGGITQSPKYLFRKEGQNVTLSCEQNLNHDAMYWYRQDPGQGLRLIYYSQIVNDFQKGDIAEGYSVSREKKESFPLTVTSAQKNPTAFYLCASSIGGDEQYFGPGTRLTVT.

This clonotype was detected only a few times. The chain employs TRBV2 and TRBJ2-7; D uncertain. Trimming removed 2 bases from V and 2 bases from J, with 7 bases in between. This CDR3 has 13 amino acids. Germline CDR1 is SNHLY and CDR2 is FYNNEI. Here the CDR3 DNA reads TGTGCCAGCAGTGAACGATATACCTACGAGCAGTACGTC. Its protein product is CASSERYTYEQYV.

The rearrangement joins TRBV7-9 to TRBJ2-3, with TRBD2 as a possible D gene (5 bases). The CDR3 spans 12 residues. The germline CDR1 and CDR2 sequences are SEHNR and FQNEAQ (reference sequence). The germline V and J ends were trimmed by 5 bases and 6 bases, with 9 bases remaining between them. CDR3 in DNA: TGTGCCAGCAGCACCACTAGTGATACGCAGTATTTT. Protein: CASSTTSDTQYF.

J is TRBJ1-2 and V is TRBV10-3; a weak D match, TRBD1 (5 bases). This CDR3 spans 15 amino acids. Germline CDR1 reads ENHRY; CDR2 reads SYGVKD. The V end was cut by 0 bases, the J end by 3 bases, with 11 bases between. DNA of the CDR3: TGTGCCATCAGTGAGTCGATCGGGGGAGACTATGGCTACACCTTC. It encodes CAISESIGGDYGYTF.

This clonotype was counted a few times. The DNA for the CDR3 is TGCAGTGCCGGGGACGAGGGGAGGGCCACGGGCACCGGGGAGCTGTTTTTT. It is translated as CSAGDEGRATGTGELFF. The gene calls are TRBV20-1 and TRBJ2-2; TRBD2 matches at 7 bases. The J segment lost 4 bases and the V segment lost 6 bases, leaving 17 bases of the junction unmatched. This CDR3 has 17 residues. Germline values: CDR1 DFQATT, CDR2 SNEGSKA (reference sequence).

The table lists this clonotype with a few counts. This chain uses TRBV6-5 with TRBJ2-1; 9 bases line up with TRBD1. V lost 4 bases, J lost 4 bases, and 11 bases stayed unmatched. The length of the CDR3 is 17 residues. CDR1 and CDR2 from the germline V gene are MNHEY and SVGAGI. CDR3 loop: CASSSSPQGAMYNEQFF. DNA for the CDR3: TGTGCCAGCAGTTCCTCACCACAGGGGGCCATGTACAATGAGCAGTTCTTC.

The sample holds a few counts of this clonotype. The chain combines TRBV9 with TRBJ2-5, with 8 bases identical to TRBD2. The germline CDR1 and CDR2 sequences are SGDLS and YYNGEE. V lost 5 bases to trimming and J lost 5 bases; unmatched junction nucleotides: 8. The CDR3 sequence is 14 residues long. The CDR3 loop is CASSTGGARETQYF. As DNA, the CDR3 is TGTGCCAGCAGTACCGGGGGGGCCCGGGAGACCCAGTACTTC.

The chain is built from TRBV6-1 and TRBJ2-7; D unclear. Germline CDR1 and CDR2: MNHNS and SASEGT. This CDR3 has 13 amino acids. Trimming pared 3 bases from V and 2 bases from J, leaving 8 bases between. The DNA of the CDR3 is TGTGCCAGCAGTGACTGGCAGACCTACGAGCAGTACTTC. Translating it yields CASSDWQTYEQYF.

The chain recombines TRBV27 with TRBJ2-5; no firm D call. The CDR3 sequence is 14 residues long. Germline-derived CDR1 and CDR2 are MNHEY and SMNVEV (reference sequence). The V end was cut by 2 bases, the J end by 1 base, with 8 bases between. Written as DNA, the CDR3 is TGTGCCAGCAGTTTAATTCCGGGCCAAGAGACCCAGTACTTC. It specifies CASSLIPGQETQYF.

This clonotype was counted a few times. The chain uses TRBV27 and TRBJ1-5; D may be TRBD1 (5 bases). Trimming removed 5 bases from V and 7 bases from J, with 21 bases in between. The CDR3 covers 16 residues. CDR1 and CDR2 (germline): MNHEY, SMNVEV (reference sequence). CDR3 nucleotide sequence: TGTGCCAGCAGTACTGACCCTCGGGACGCCCTCCAGCCCCAGCATTTT. This codes for CASSTDPRDALQPQHF.

The J gene is TRBJ1-6, the V gene TRBV27, with 9 nucleotides matching TRBD1. V trimming: 6 bases; J trimming: 7 bases; junction bases outside the gene matches: 4. Germline V lookup: CDR1 MNHEY, CDR2 SMNVEV (reference sequence). CDR3 size: 14 residues. DNA of the CDR3: TGTGCCAGCAGGACAGGACAGGGGAATTCACCCCTCCACTTT. Protein product: CASRTGQGNSPLHF.

This clonotype was counted only a few times. The chain has TRBV5-1 and TRBJ2-1; 11 bases are shared with TRBD1. The length of the CDR3 is 15 residues. Germline lookup yields CDR1 SGHRS and CDR2 YFSETQ. V dropped 2 bases and J dropped 5; count of bases not matched to a gene: 3. For the CDR3, the DNA is TGCGCCAGCAGCTTTGGACAGGGGGCTAACAATGAGCAGTTCTTC. As protein: CASSFGQGANNEQFF.

The chain joins TRBV5-6 to TRBJ2-5; D gene uncertain. V was shortened by 4 bases and J by 0 bases, with 10 bases between the two germline ends. The germline CDR1 and CDR2 sequences are SGHDT and YYEEEE. The CDR3 runs 14 residues. CDR3 sequence: CASSLYIDQETQYF. The CDR3 DNA follows: TGTGCCAGCAGCCTTTATATAGACCAAGAGACCCAGTACTTC.

This clonotype was recorded many times. The chain recombines TRBV7-9 with TRBJ1-1, with D unclear. The germline CDR1 and CDR2 sequences are SEHNR and FQNEAQ (reference sequence). V lost 1 base, J lost 8 bases, and 8 bases lay in between. The CDR3 contains 12 residues. Here the CDR3 reads CASSLGPREAFF. In DNA, the CDR3 is TGTGCCAGCAGCTTAGGCCCACGGGAAGCTTTCTTT.

This chain connects TRBV6-2 or TRBV6-3 to TRBJ1-1; weak D call: TRBD1 (5 bases). Germline CDR1 reads MNHEY; CDR2 reads SVGEGT. This CDR3 has 11 amino acids. Trimming shortened V by 2 bases and J by 10 bases, and 8 bases separated the two germline ends. The CDR3 DNA follows: TGTGCCAGCAGTTACCTCGGGGCAGCTTTCTTT. The encoded protein is CASSYLGAAFF.

This clonotype has more than one count but fewer than ten. The rearrangement links TRBV4-3 to TRBJ2-3; D possibly corresponds to TRBD2 (5 bases). The CDR3 covers 16 residues. The V gene's germline CDR1 is LGHNA and CDR2 YSLEER. The V and J ends lost 0 bases and 4 bases respectively, with 14 bases between them. CDR3 DNA sequence: TGCGCCAGCAGCCAAGATACCCTCAGGACTTCAGATACGCAGTATTTT. Amino acids: CASSQDTLRTSDTQYF.

The chain combines TRBV7-9 with TRBJ2-3; 7 bases are shared with TRBD2. Germline CDR1 SEHNR, CDR2 FQNEAQ (reference sequence). The length of the CDR3 is 14 residues. Unmatched junction bases numbered 13, after V lost 11 bases and J lost 5 bases. Here the CDR3 DNA reads TGTGCCCCCGAGCCCATTGGGGGGGGAGATACGCAGTATTTT. It specifies CAPEPIGGGDTQYF.

This clonotype was observed a few times. The chain couples TRBV19 to TRBJ2-3, with TRBD2 matching 7 bases. This CDR3 comprises 15 residues. CDR1 and CDR2 (germline): LNHDA, SQIVND (reference sequence). Unmatched junction bases numbered 8, after V lost 7 bases and J lost 1 base. The CDR3 loop is CASKWPSGGTDTQYF. The DNA for the CDR3 is TGTGCCAGTAAATGGCCTAGCGGAGGCACAGATACGCAGTATTTT.

There are a few counts of this clonotype. The rearrangement uses TRBV18 and TRBJ1-6; D unclear. The germline gives CDR1 KGHSH, CDR2 LQKENI. The CDR3 is 14 residues long. Trimming removed 3 bases at V and 9 bases at J, with 12 bases between. CDR3 region: CASSPLAGSSPLHF. CDR3 coding DNA: TGTGCCAGCTCACCCCTGGCGGGTAGTTCACCCCTCCACTTT.

On this clonotype itself: The junction and the germline gene differ at one end; a read error may be behind it. This chain uses TRBV12-3 or TRBV12-4 with TRBJ1-5; 7 bases agree with TRBD1. The CDR3 extends over 17 amino acids. The CDR3 here is CASTSTGDMYSSQPQHF. CDR3 coding DNA: TGTGCCAGCACCTCCACAGGGGACATGTATAGCAGTCAGCCCCAGCATTTT.